The T cell receptor (beta chain) under discussion was sequenced for a study of human T cells and chemical hapten exposure. Study information: On approximately 2 cm by approximately 2 cm of upper inner arm skin, sensitization was performed with 2% DPC. A mostly female patient group had alopecia areata, totalis or universalis.

Described time point: patch test 2, 6 weeks after DPC sensitization. Indicated treatment: therapeutic diphenylcyclopropenone sensitization with weekly scalp DPC. One entry per CDR3 protein results from TCRdb running MiXCR on the RACE reads. The sample has 100,000 or so distinct CDR3 sequences, about 9% seen once. Findings and caveats of the study: In the PT1 data, expanded TCR counts showed a positive correlation with patch test score.

The CDR3 is 12 amino acids. The V gene lost 11 bases and the J gene lost 0 bases, with 8 bases spanning the gap. CDR1 and CDR2 from the germline V gene are SEHNR and FQNEAQ (reference sequence). This clonotype was observed many times. The antigen is undetermined. The TCR was taken from a woman aged 40 to 55 with alopecia areata. Some clones in this sample may be carry-over from other donors' samples. The gene calls are TRBV7-9 and TRBJ1-5; possible D gene TRBD1, 5 bases. Specimen: whole blood, collected in connection with sensitization to the hapten diphenylcyclopropenone (DPC). For the CDR3, the DNA is TGTGCCTGGGGGAATAGCAATCAGCCCCAGCATTTT. Its translation: CAWGNSNQPQHF.